Presented here are 20 T cell receptor beta chains from one specimen sequenced in a study of CD8+CD57+ T cells in acquired aplastic anemia. Genomic DNA provided the template from which TCR beta VDJ and CDR3 profiles were obtained. TCRdb called the reads again in MiXCR, with one record for every CDR3 protein. The sample lists roughly 200,000 distinct CDR3 sequences; approximately 60% were seen once. Sequenced input: sorted CD4+, CD8+, or CD8+CD57+ T cells (not recorded which) from PBMCs. These receptors all stem from a human donor in good health.

There are many counts of this clonotype. The rearrangement uses TRBV5-8 and TRBJ2-7; 9 nucleotides agree with TRBD1. This CDR3 has 15 amino acids. With V trimmed by 4 bases and J by 3 bases, 8 bases remained unmatched. Germline V gives CDR1 SGHTS, CDR2 YDEGEE. CDR3 coding DNA: TGTGCCAGCAGCCCGCCGGGACAGGGTTTCTACGAGCAGTACTTC. It yields the protein CASSPPGQGFYEQYF.

V and J are TRBV14 and TRBJ1-4, with 7 bases that match TRBD1. V lost 4 bases and J lost 8; bases outside the gene matches: 7. The CDR3 covers 14 residues. Germline V gene lookup returns CDR1 SGHDN and CDR2 FVKESK. In DNA, the CDR3 is TGTGCCAGCAGCCTTGACAGGGAAGGGGAAAAACTGTTTTTT. It is translated as CASSLDREGEKLFF.

Details on this clonotype: Given a much more abundant clone one base away, this may be a read error. The CDR3 carries no conserved terminal phenylalanine or tryptophan, so it likely arises from a read error. The chain has TRBV27 and TRBJ1-1, with D hard to call. The CDR3 has 14 amino acids. V lost 6 bases to trimming and J lost 1 base, with 12 bases between them. Germline CDR1 and CDR2: MNHEY and SMNVEV (reference sequence). The CDR3 sequence: CASSPFATNTEAFL. Written as DNA, the CDR3 is TGTGCCAGCAGCCCTTTTGCAACGAACACTGAAGCTTTCTTG.

The rearrangement uses TRBV7-9 and TRBJ2-7; 7 bases line up with TRBD1. This CDR3 is 14 amino acids long. Germline trimming cut 5 bases from V and 0 bases from J; bases unmatched to any gene: 4. Per the germline V gene, CDR1 is SEHNR and CDR2 is FQNEAQ (reference sequence). CDR3 loop: CASSGGQISYEQYF. CDR3 bases: TGTGCCAGCAGCGGGGGACAGATCTCCTACGAGCAGTACTTC.

The chain recombines TRBV7-9 with TRBJ2-7; TRBD2 agrees at 10 bases. Looked up from germline, CDR1 is SEHNR and CDR2 is FQNEAQ (reference sequence). The CDR3 has 15 residues. The J segment lost 2 bases and the V segment lost 5 bases, leaving 6 bases of the junction unmatched. CDR3 in amino acids: CASSPQLAGTYEQYF. The CDR3 nucleotides read TGTGCCAGCAGCCCGCAACTAGCGGGAACCTACGAGCAGTACTTC.

The rearrangement joins TRBV19 to TRBJ1-2; 7 bases map to TRBD1. The CDR3 is 14 residues long. Germline values: CDR1 LNHDA, CDR2 SQIVND (reference sequence). Trimming removed 7 bases from V and 7 bases from J; junction bases left unmatched: 12. CDR3 DNA: TGTGCCAGTACCCGGCTCGACAGGGAAGGTGGCTACACCTTC. This sequence encodes CASTRLDREGGYTF.

The genes are TRBV5-5 and TRBJ2-7; D is unclear. CDR3 size: 16 residues. V shed 3 bases and J shed 5 bases, with 21 bases lying between them. CDR1 SGHKS and CDR2 YYEKEE come from the germline V gene (reference sequence). The CDR3 DNA sequence: TGTGCCAGCAGCTACAGACAACAGCCGGCTGGGCACGAGCAGTACTTC. Amino acids: CASSYRQQPAGHEQYF.

This clonotype was counted at least ten times. The V and J genes are TRBV5-1 and TRBJ2-3; D is perhaps TRBD2 (6 bases). Trimming shortened V by 2 bases and J by 6 bases, and 10 bases separated the two germline ends. CDR3 size: 13 residues. Germline V gene data show CDR1 as SGHRS and CDR2 as YFSETQ. The CDR3 region has the DNA TGCGCCAGCAGCTTCCTGAGCGGGGATACGCAGTATTTT. This codes for CASSFLSGDTQYF.

This sequence joins TRBV19 and TRBJ1-5; tentative D call: TRBD1 (5 bases). Trimming removed 0 bases from V and 14 bases from J, with 14 bases in between. Germline CDR1 is LNHDA and CDR2 is SQIVND (reference sequence). CDR3 length equals 13 residues. As DNA, the CDR3 is TGTGCCAGTAGTATAGAGGGACTAGCCCGGGAGCATTTT. The encoded protein is CASSIEGLAREHF.

This clonotype appeared a single time. The rearrangement links TRBV2 to TRBJ2-2; perhaps TRBD2 as D (7 bases). V lost 6 bases and J 3 bases, leaving 11 bases between the germline ends. The CDR3 has 14 amino acids. The germline CDR1 and CDR2 sequences are SNHLY and FYNNEI. CDR3 DNA sequence: TGTGCCAGCAGGGAGGGGGGGGACACCGGGGAGCTGTTTTTT. It translates to CASREGGDTGELFF.

The V and J genes are TRBV20-1 and TRBJ2-2; weak D call: TRBD1 (5 bases). The CDR3 covers 16 residues. CDR1 is DFQATT, CDR2 SNEGSKA, per germline (reference sequence). V lost 5 bases, J lost 0 bases, and 16 bases lay in between. The CDR3 is CSAVSNRRPNTGELFF. The DNA of the CDR3 is TGCAGTGCTGTAAGTAACAGGAGACCGAACACCGGGGAGCTGTTTTTT.

Here the CDR3 DNA reads TGTGCCAGCAGCGCCGGGACTAGCGACTACGAGCAGTACTTC. Translating it yields CASSAGTSDYEQYF. The chain couples TRBV6-6 to TRBJ2-7; 10 bases are shared with TRBD2. Germline CDR1 reads MNHNY; CDR2 reads SVGAGI (reference sequence). This CDR3 is 14 amino acids long. Germline trimming cut 6 bases from V and 3 bases from J; bases unmatched to any gene: 5.

The table lists this clonotype with many counts. The V gene is TRBV7-8, the J gene TRBJ1-1; D is unresolved. V lost 1 base to trimming and J lost 7 bases, with 13 bases between them. This CDR3 spans 14 amino acids. Germline CDR1 reads SGHVS; CDR2 reads FQNEAQ. The CDR3 protein is CASSLVLVPDEAFF. CDR3 coding DNA: TGTGCCAGCAGCTTAGTTCTTGTGCCTGATGAAGCTTTCTTT.

This clonotype was found many times. The genes are TRBV9 and TRBJ2-5, with D possibly being TRBD2 (5 bases). The CDR3 consists of 14 residues. The V end was cut by 4 bases, the J end by 2 bases, with 12 bases between. Germline CDR1 reads SGDLS; CDR2 reads YYNGEE. The CDR3 sequence: CASSPPTGQETQYF. As DNA, the CDR3 is TGTGCCAGCAGCCCCCCGACGGGACAAGAGACCCAGTACTTC.

Ten or more counts support this clonotype. The J gene is TRBJ2-5, the V gene TRBV6-1; 9 bases match TRBD2. The V and J ends lost 5 bases and 2 bases, in that order; junction bases with no gene match: 6. The germline V gene has CDR1 MNHNS and CDR2 SASEGT. CDR3 length: 15 amino acids. The chain's CDR3 is CASSPVAGAQETQYF. Written as DNA, the CDR3 is TGTGCCAGCAGTCCTGTAGCGGGGGCTCAAGAGACCCAGTACTTC.

This sequence joins TRBV24-1 and TRBJ2-1; 8 nucleotides agree with TRBD1. The trim removed 6 bases at V and 8 bases at J, leaving 5 bases unmatched. The CDR3 extends over 13 amino acids. The V gene's germline CDR1 is KGHDR and CDR2 SFDVKD. The CDR3 DNA reads TGTGCCACCAGTCACGACAGGGGAGATGAGCAGTTCTTC. This sequence encodes CATSHDRGDEQFF.

V is TRBV12-3 or TRBV12-4 and J is TRBJ1-2; no firm D call. The CDR3 is 14 amino acids. V was shortened by 4 bases and J by 6 bases, with 15 bases between the two germline ends. The CDR3 coding sequence is TGTGCCAGCAGTTCCGTCGGACTCAACCATGGCTACACCTTC. Protein product: CASSSVGLNHGYTF.

This clonotype was counted only a few times. For the CDR3, the DNA is TGCGCCAGCAGCTTGGATCAGACCTACGAGCAGTACTTC. Its protein product is CASSLDQTYEQYF. The chain links TRBV5-1 to TRBJ2-7, with unresolved D. This CDR3 spans 13 amino acids. V was trimmed by 0 bases and J by 2 bases, leaving 6 bases between them. Germline CDR1 and CDR2: SGHRS and YFSETQ.

The J gene is TRBJ2-2, the V gene TRBV5-6, with 10 bases lining up with TRBD2. This CDR3 spans 14 amino acids. The V gene end was trimmed by 3 bases and the J gene end by 4 bases; junction bases not matched to a gene: 0. CDR1 and CDR2 from the germline V gene are SGHDT and YYEEEE. The CDR3 nucleotides are TGTGCCAGCAGCTCTAGCGGGGGCACCGGGGAGCTGTTTTTT. This sequence encodes CASSSSGGTGELFF.

This chain connects TRBV5-1 to TRBJ1-1, with D perhaps matching TRBD1 (6 bases). The CDR3 consists of 14 residues. Deletions cut 4 bases from V and 1 base from J, with 11 bases between. Germline CDR1 is SGHRS and CDR2 is YFSETQ. This CDR3 reads CASSPTQGNTEAFF. DNA of the CDR3: TGCGCCAGCAGCCCGACACAGGGGAACACTGAAGCTTTCTTT.